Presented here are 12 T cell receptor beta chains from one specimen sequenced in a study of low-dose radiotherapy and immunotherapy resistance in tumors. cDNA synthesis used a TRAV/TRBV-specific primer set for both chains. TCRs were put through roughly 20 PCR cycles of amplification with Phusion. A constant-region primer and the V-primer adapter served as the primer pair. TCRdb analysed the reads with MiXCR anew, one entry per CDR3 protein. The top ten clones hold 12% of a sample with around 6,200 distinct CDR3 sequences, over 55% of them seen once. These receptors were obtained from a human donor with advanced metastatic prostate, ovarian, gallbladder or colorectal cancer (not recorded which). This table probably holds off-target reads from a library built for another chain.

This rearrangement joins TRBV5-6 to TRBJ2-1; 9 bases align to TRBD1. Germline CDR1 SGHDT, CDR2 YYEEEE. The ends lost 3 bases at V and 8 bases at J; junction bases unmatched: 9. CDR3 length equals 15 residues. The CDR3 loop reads CASSWGDRVIHEQFF. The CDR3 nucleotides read TGTGCCAGCAGCTGGGGGGACAGGGTTATACATGAGCAGTTCTTC.

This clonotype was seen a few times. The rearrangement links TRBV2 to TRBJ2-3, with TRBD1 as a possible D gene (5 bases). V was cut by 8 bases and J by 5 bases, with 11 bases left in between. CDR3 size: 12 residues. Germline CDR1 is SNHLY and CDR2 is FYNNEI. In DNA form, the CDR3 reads TGTGCCAGCGACTCAAGGGGAGATACGCAGTATTTT. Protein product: CASDSRGDTQYF.

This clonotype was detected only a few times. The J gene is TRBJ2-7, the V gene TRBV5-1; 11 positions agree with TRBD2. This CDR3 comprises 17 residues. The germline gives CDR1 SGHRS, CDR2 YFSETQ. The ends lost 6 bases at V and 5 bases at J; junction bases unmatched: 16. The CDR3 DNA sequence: TGCGCCAGCAAACTCCTAGCGGGGGGTTCCCCGGGGGACGAGCAGTACTTC. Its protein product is CASKLLAGGSPGDEQYF. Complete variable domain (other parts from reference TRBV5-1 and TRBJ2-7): KAGVTQTPRYLIKTRGQQVTLSCSPISGHRSVSWYQQTPGQGLQFLFEYFSETQRNKGNFPGRFSGRQFSNSRSEMNVSTLELGDSALYLCASKLLAGGSPGDEQYFGPGTRLTVT.

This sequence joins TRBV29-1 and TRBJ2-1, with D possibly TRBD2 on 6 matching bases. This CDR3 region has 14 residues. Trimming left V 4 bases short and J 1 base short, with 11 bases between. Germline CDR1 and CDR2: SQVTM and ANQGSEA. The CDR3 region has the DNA TGCAGCGTTGGTACTAGCTTGTCCTACAATGAGCAGTTCTTC. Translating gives CSVGTSLSYNEQFF.

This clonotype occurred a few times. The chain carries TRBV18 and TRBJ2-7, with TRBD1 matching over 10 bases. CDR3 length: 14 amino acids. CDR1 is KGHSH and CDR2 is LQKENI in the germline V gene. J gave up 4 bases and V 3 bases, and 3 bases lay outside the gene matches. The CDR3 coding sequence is TGTGCCAGCTCACCTGGGACAGGGGAATACGAGCAGTACTTC. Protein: CASSPGTGEYEQYF.

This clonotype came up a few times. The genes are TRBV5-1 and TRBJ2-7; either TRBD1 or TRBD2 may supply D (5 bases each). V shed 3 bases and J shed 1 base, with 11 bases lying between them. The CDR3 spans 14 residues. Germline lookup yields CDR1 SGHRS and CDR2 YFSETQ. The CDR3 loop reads CASSSGTESYEQYF. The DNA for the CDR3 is TGCGCCAGCAGCTCCGGGACGGAATCCTACGAGCAGTACTTC. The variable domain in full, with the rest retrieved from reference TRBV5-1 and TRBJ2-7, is KAGVTQTPRYLIKTRGQQVTLSCSPISGHRSVSWYQQTPGQGLQFLFEYFSETQRNKGNFPGRFSGRQFSNSRSEMNVSTLELGDSALYLCASSSGTESYEQYFGPGTRLTVT.

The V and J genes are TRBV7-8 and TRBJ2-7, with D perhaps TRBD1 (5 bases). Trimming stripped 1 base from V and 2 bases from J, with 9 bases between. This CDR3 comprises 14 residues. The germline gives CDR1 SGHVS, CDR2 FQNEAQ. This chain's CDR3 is CASSLGGIPYEQYF. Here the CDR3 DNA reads TGTGCCAGCAGCTTAGGGGGCATACCCTACGAGCAGTACTTC.

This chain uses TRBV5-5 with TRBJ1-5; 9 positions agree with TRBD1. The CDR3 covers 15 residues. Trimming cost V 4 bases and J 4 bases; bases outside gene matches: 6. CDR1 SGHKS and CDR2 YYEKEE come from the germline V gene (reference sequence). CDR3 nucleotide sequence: TGTGCCAGCAGCCCCAGGACAGGGGAGAATCAGCCCCAGCATTTT. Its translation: CASSPRTGENQPQHF.

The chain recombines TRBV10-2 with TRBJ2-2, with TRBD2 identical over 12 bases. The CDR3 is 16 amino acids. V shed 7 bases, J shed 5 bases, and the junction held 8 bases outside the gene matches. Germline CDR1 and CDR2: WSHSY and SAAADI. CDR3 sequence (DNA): TGCGCCAGCACCCTCGGACTAGCGGGAATTACCGGGGAGCTGTTTTTT. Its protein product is CASTLGLAGITGELFF.

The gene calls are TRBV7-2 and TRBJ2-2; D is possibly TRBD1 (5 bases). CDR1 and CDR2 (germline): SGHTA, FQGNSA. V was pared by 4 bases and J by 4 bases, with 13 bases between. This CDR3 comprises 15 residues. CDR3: CASSSLTQATGELFF. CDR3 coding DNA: TGTGCCAGCAGCTCCCTCACACAGGCCACCGGGGAGCTGTTTTTT. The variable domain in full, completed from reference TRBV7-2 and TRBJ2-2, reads GAGVSQSPSNKVTEKGKDVELRCDPISGHTALYWYRQSLGQGLEFLIYFQGNSAPDKSGLPSDRFSAERTGGSVSTLTIQRTQQEDSAVYLCASSSLTQATGELFFGEGSRLTVL.

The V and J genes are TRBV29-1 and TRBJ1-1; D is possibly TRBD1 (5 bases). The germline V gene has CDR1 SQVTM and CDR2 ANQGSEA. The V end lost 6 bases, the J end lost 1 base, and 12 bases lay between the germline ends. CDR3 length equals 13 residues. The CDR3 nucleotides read TGCAGCGTAAAGACCGGGGCGAACACTGAAGCTTTCTTT. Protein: CSVKTGANTEAFF.

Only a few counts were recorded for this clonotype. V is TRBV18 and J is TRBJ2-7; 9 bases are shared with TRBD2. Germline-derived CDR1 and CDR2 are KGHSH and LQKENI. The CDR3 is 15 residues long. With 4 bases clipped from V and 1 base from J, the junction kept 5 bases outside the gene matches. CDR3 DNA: TGTGCCAGCTCACATCCGGGACTAGCATCCTACGAGCAGTACTTC. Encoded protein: CASSHPGLASYEQYF.